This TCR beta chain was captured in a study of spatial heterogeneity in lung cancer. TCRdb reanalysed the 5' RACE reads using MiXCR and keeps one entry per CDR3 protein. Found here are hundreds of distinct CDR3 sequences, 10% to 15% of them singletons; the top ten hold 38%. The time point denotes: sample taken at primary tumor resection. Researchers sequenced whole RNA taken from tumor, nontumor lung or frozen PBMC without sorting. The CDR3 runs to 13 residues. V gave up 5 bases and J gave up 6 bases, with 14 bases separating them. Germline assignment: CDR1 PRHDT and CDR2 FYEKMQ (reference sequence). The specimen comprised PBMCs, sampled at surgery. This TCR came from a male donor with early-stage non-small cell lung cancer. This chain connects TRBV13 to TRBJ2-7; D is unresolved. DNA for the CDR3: TGTGCCAGCAGCCAAGGTAGAGGCGGCGAGCAGTACTTC. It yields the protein CASSQGRGGEQYF.